These 27 T cell receptor beta chains were all obtained from the same sample, sequenced in a study of T cells expressing NK-cell markers. From the 5' RACE reads, TCRdb lists one entry per CDR3 protein and no DNA. The sample table includes about 400,000 distinct CDR3 sequences. The sequencing sample was made of blood T cells: a sorted CD56 or NKG2C T cell subset, CD4+ or CD8+ T cells, or bulk PBMC T cells (not recorded which). The source of these receptors is a woman between 45 and 65 years old in good health.

The chain links TRBV2 to TRBJ1-5; lacking DNA, the TRBD1 call made by TCRdb goes unchecked. CDR3 length equals 14 residues. The germline V gene has CDR1 SNHLY and CDR2 FYNNEI. This CDR3 reads CASSEKGGRQPQHF.

The chain links TRBV5-1 to TRBJ2-5. Germline lookup yields CDR1 SGHRS and CDR2 YFSETQ. This CDR3 is built from 15 residues. CDR3 sequence: CASSLVRQRGETQYF.

The rearrangement links TRBV12-3 or TRBV12-4 to TRBJ2-7; the TRBD1 assignment by TCRdb is unverifiable without DNA. This CDR3 has 11 amino acids. This chain's CDR3 is CALTAIYEQYF.

This chain links TRBV7-3 with TRBJ2-1; TCRdb names TRBD2, which stays unverified in the absence of DNA. Germline CDR1 SGHTA, CDR2 FQGTGA. This CDR3 is built from 18 residues. The CDR3 sequence: CASSLLRLAGDDYNEQFF.

This chain links TRBV7-8 with TRBJ2-7; TCRdb reports TRBD2, a call that lacks DNA to check it against. Germline values: CDR1 SGHVS, CDR2 FQNEAQ. This CDR3 has 14 amino acids. The CDR3 protein is CASSLVSHLYEQYF.

The chain carries TRBV29-1 and TRBJ1-5; with no DNA, the TCRdb D assignment of TRBD1 cannot be verified. This CDR3 spans 12 amino acids. Germline CDR1 SQVTM, CDR2 ANQGSEA. This CDR3 reads CSASDNNQPQHF. Full variable domain (missing parts from reference TRBV29-1 and TRBJ1-5): SAVISQKPSRDICQRGTSLTIQCQVDSQVTMMFWYRQQPGQSLTLIATANQGSEATYESGFVIDKFPISRPNLTFSTLTVSNMSPEDSSIYLCSASDNNQPQHFGDGTRLSIL.

The CDR3 is CASSFRTVQETQYF. The chain joins TRBV12-3 or TRBV12-4 to TRBJ2-5; the D gene TCRdb calls, TRBD1, cannot be checked with no DNA. The CDR3 sequence is 14 residues long.

The chain combines TRBV20-1 with TRBJ2-3; TCRdb names TRBD2, which stays unverified in the absence of DNA. The CDR3 runs to 14 residues. In germline, CDR1 is DFQATT, CDR2 SNEGSKA (reference sequence). CDR3 protein: CSRSGRGDTDTQYF.

The chain joins TRBV24-1 to TRBJ2-5; the D call of TRBD1 rests on TCRdb alone, since no DNA is present to check it. The CDR3 contains 16 residues. The V gene's germline CDR1 is KGHDR and CDR2 SFDVKD. CDR3 region: CATSDSVGQTQETQYF.

V gene TRBV6-5 combines with J gene TRBJ2-2; TCRdb returns TRBD1, unconfirmable since there is no DNA. The CDR3 has 17 amino acids. Germline V gene data show CDR1 as MNHEY and CDR2 as SVGAGI. The CDR3 is CASSYGDRRTNTGELFF.

The chain joins TRBV7-2 to TRBJ2-4; absent DNA, TCRdb's TRBD2 call cannot be checked. Germline CDR1 reads SGHTA; CDR2 reads FQGNSA. The CDR3 contains 13 residues. CDR3 sequence reads: CATAGLAKNIQYF.

J is TRBJ2-2 and V is TRBV11-2. There are 16 residues in the CDR3. CDR1 is SGHAT, CDR2 FQNNGV, per germline. CDR3 protein: CASSIGLADLTGELFF.

The J gene is TRBJ1-1, the V gene TRBV15; lacking DNA, the TRBD1 call made by TCRdb goes unchecked. CDR3 length equals 20 residues. CDR1 and CDR2 from the germline V gene are LNHNV and YYDKDF (reference sequence). The CDR3 is CATSRDPIGASFSRNTEAFF.

V gene TRBV29-1 combines with J gene TRBJ2-5; TCRdb designates TRBD2, a call that cannot be tested without DNA. The length of the CDR3 is 13 residues. Germline V CDR1 and CDR2: SQVTM, ANQGSEA. Here the CDR3 reads CSVGHREGETQYF.

The J gene is TRBJ1-2, the V gene TRBV5-1; there is no DNA to check the TCRdb D call of TRBD1. The CDR3 sequence is 13 residues long. Germline lookup yields CDR1 SGHRS and CDR2 YFSETQ. The CDR3 sequence: CASSPQGGYGYTF.

The chain employs TRBV6-4 and TRBJ2-1; TCRdb reports TRBD1, a call that lacks DNA to check it against. The germline V gene encodes CDR1 MRHNA and CDR2 SNTAGT. This CDR3 has 15 amino acids. The CDR3 reads CASRRQGTTYNEQFF.

The CDR3 loop is CSAYLGSGANVLTF. The J gene is TRBJ2-6, the V gene TRBV20-1. Germline V gene data show CDR1 as DFQATT and CDR2 as SNEGSKA (reference sequence). This CDR3 is built from 14 residues.

The V and J genes are TRBV11-2 and TRBJ2-3. The germline gives CDR1 SGHAT, CDR2 FQNNGV. CDR3 length: 14 residues. CDR3 loop: CASSLLRRTDTQYF.

This chain connects TRBV4-2 to TRBJ2-7. The V gene's germline CDR1 is LGHNA and CDR2 YNFKEQ. The CDR3 has 13 residues. CDR3: CASSGLDNYEQYF.

The chain employs TRBV24-1 and TRBJ1-2; TCRdb outputs TRBD1, but without DNA this stays unchecked. This CDR3 comprises 14 residues. The germline gives CDR1 KGHDR, CDR2 SFDVKD. The CDR3 loop reads CATSDPGINYGYTF.

The V gene is TRBV7-9, the J gene TRBJ2-1; TCRdb picks TRBD2, but there is no DNA to check that call. The V gene's germline CDR1 is SEHNR and CDR2 FQNEAQ (reference sequence). This CDR3 is 16 amino acids long. The CDR3: CASSLAGRPGYGEQFF. The full variable domain, rest sourced from reference TRBV7-9 and TRBJ2-1, is DTGVSQNPRHKITKRGQNVTFRCDPISEHNRLYWYRQTLGQGPEFLTYFQNEAQLEKSRLLSDRFSAERPKGSFSTLEIQRTEQGDSAMYLCASSLAGRPGYGEQFFGPGTRLTVL.

This chain uses TRBV20-1 with TRBJ2-1; TCRdb's D call of TRBD2 is untestable without DNA. Per germline, CDR1 DFQATT and CDR2 SNEGSKA (reference sequence). The CDR3 loop spans 12 amino acids. CDR3 loop: CSARGVRNEQFF.

V usage is TRBV5-1 and J usage is TRBJ2-2. There are 15 residues in the CDR3. Germline V gene sequence: CDR1 SGHRS, CDR2 YFSETQ. The CDR3 region is CASSFGGVITGELFF.

V usage is TRBV12-3 or TRBV12-4 and J usage is TRBJ2-7; without DNA, the TCRdb call of TRBD1 cannot be checked. The CDR3 covers 14 residues. CDR3 region: CASSFHRGVNEQYF.

V usage is TRBV19 and J usage is TRBJ2-1; lacking DNA, the TRBD1 call made by TCRdb goes unchecked. Germline-derived CDR1 and CDR2 are LNHDA and SQIVND (reference sequence). This CDR3 is built from 16 residues. The CDR3 loop is CASSPPRGQGWNEQFF.

This chain joins TRBV12-3 or TRBV12-4 and TRBJ2-1; there is no DNA to check the TCRdb D call of TRBD1. The CDR3 sequence is 12 residues long. The chain's CDR3 is CASSLSRGEQFF.

This chain connects TRBV5-1 to TRBJ1-4. The CDR3 has 15 residues. Germline V CDR1 and CDR2: SGHRS, YFSETQ. CDR3 sequence: CASSSGQRANEKLFF.